The 20 T cell receptor beta chains reported below all come from one sample, sequenced in a study of blood T cell repertoires in COVID-19 (TCRdb year 2020). The method behind the library was the immunoSEQ multiplex PCR assay. Sourced from immuneACCESS, this table was stored by TCRdb with only in-frame sequences that have V and J called. A share of the clones is absent; for the studies checked, an unresolved V gene accounts for under half, and the remainder has no known explanation. The sample data list about 65,000 clones, and 80% to 95% of these were observed just once. The top ten clonotypes cover 2.9% of the sample. The sample was peripheral blood. The receptor source for this set is a man between 65 and 85 years old with active COVID-19.

J is TRBJ2-4 and V is TRBV19; D perhaps matches TRBD1 (6 bases). This CDR3 is built from 15 residues. Germline V gene data show CDR1 as LNHDA and CDR2 as SQIVND (reference sequence). The ends were cut back, 6 bases at V and 3 bases at J, with 15 bases in the middle. The CDR3 bases are TGTGCCAGTAGCCCCAGGGGCAAACTCAAAAACATTCAGTACTTC. This encodes CASSPRGKLKNIQYF. The variable domain in full, completed from reference TRBV19 and TRBJ2-4, reads DGGITQSPKYLFRKEGQNVTLSCEQNLNHDAMYWYRQDPGQGLRLIYYSQIVNDFQKGDIAEGYSVSREKKESFPLTVTSAQKNPTAFYLCASSPRGKLKNIQYFGAGTRLSVL.

The count of this clone is one. This chain connects TRBV11-2 to TRBJ2-7; TRBD2 matches 8 bases. Germline V gene sequence: CDR1 SGHAT, CDR2 FQNNGV. The CDR3 spans 13 residues. With V trimmed by 0 bases and J by 9 bases, 4 bases remained unmatched. CDR3 bases: TGTGCCAGCAGCTTAGACTGGCGGGGGGTGCAGTACTTC. It is translated as CASSLDWRGVQYF.

The V call is TRBV19, the J call TRBJ1-5, with D hard to call. Germline CDR1 and CDR2: LNHDA and SQIVND (reference sequence). V lost 2 bases, J lost 2 bases, and 13 bases lay in between. CDR3 length: 16 residues. CDR3 coding DNA: TGTGCCAGTAGTATATTCGGCCGGGATGGCAATCAGCCCCAGCATTTT. Residues: CASSIFGRDGNQPQHF.

The J gene is TRBJ2-5, the V gene TRBV28; 12 bases map to TRBD2. The V and J ends lost 4 bases and 3 bases, in that order; junction bases with no gene match: 6. Germline V gene sequence: CDR1 MDHEN, CDR2 SYDVKM. The CDR3 sequence is 16 residues long. Here the CDR3 DNA reads TGTGCCAGCAGTTCCCGACTAGCGGGGGAGGAAGAGACCCAGTACTTC. This sequence encodes CASSSRLAGEEETQYF.

V and J are TRBV5-6 and TRBJ2-3; 7 bases are shared with TRBD2. Per the germline V gene, CDR1 is SGHDT and CDR2 is YYEEEE. The V and J ends lost 4 bases and 2 bases, in that order; junction bases with no gene match: 10. The CDR3 is 16 amino acids. CDR3 sequence (DNA): TGTGCCAGCAGCGGGGGGGTCTACCCAGTCACAGATACGCAGTATTTT. Translating it yields CASSGGVYPVTDTQYF.

This chain links TRBV5-6 with TRBJ1-5; 7 nucleotides agree with TRBD1. CDR3 length: 15 residues. The V gene end was trimmed by 1 base and the J gene end by 4 bases; junction bases not matched to a gene: 5. Germline CDR1 and CDR2: SGHDT and YYEEEE. The CDR3 nucleotides are TGTGCCAGCAGCTTGTATACAGGGGAGAATCAGCCCCAGCATTTT. Its translation: CASSLYTGENQPQHF.

This chain joins TRBV21-1 and TRBJ2-2; the table's D call of TRBD1 was not tested on the DNA. TRBV21-1 is tagged as a pseudogene. CDR3 size: 16 residues. The CDR3 nucleotides read TGTGCCAGCTCGGTATGCGGAGACAGGGAGCACGGGGAGCTGTTTTTT. It is translated as CASSVCGDREHGELFF.

This chain links TRBV5-5 with TRBJ1-6, with D perhaps TRBD1 (5 bases). The CDR3 contains 16 residues. V was pared by 0 bases and J by 9 bases, with 16 bases between. The germline CDR1 and CDR2 sequences are SGHKS and YYEKEE (reference sequence). This chain's CDR3 is CASSLERGGEISPLHF. The CDR3 DNA follows: TGTGCCAGCAGCTTGGAGCGAGGAGGGGAGATTTCACCCCTCCACTTT.

The CDR3, as DNA: TGTGCCAGCAGCCCAACAGGCCTTCGGACTGAAGCTTTCTTT. It is translated as CASSPTGLRTEAFF. The chain joins TRBV3-1 (or the pseudogene TRBV3-2) to TRBJ1-1, with D possibly TRBD1 on 5 matching bases. Germline-derived CDR1 and CDR2 are LGHDT and YNNKEL (reference sequence). CDR3 length: 14 residues. Trimming left V 4 bases short and J 5 bases short, with 14 bases between.

The chain employs TRBV4-1 and TRBJ2-3; 8 nucleotides line up with TRBD2. V was pared by 2 bases and J by 1 base, with 11 bases of the junction left unmatched. This CDR3 has 18 residues. Looked up from germline, CDR1 is MGHRA and CDR2 is YSYEKL. The CDR3 DNA reads as TGCGCCAGCAGCCAACCCGGCCGGGGGGGCACGGGCACAGATACGCAGTATTTT. This translates into CASSQPGRGGTGTDTQYF.

The chain uses TRBV21-1 and TRBJ2-7; TRBD1 is the table's D call and was not checked against the DNA. TRBV21-1 is marked as a pseudogene. The CDR3 is 14 residues long. CDR3 coding DNA: TGTGCCAGCAGCCCACGGACAGGGATAGGGGAGCAGTACTTC. Translating gives CASSPRTGIGEQYF.

This chain connects TRBV6-5 to TRBJ2-2; D is perhaps TRBD2 (6 bases). The CDR3 runs to 15 residues. Between the trimmed V and J ends, which lost 7 bases and 3 bases, there was a span of 15 bases. The germline CDR1 and CDR2 sequences are MNHEY and SVGAGI. CDR3 sequence (DNA): TGTGCCAGCAACGTCCCGGGACTCCACACCGGGGAGCTGTTTTTT. This encodes CASNVPGLHTGELFF.

The chain has TRBV5-1 and TRBJ2-5, with 9 bases that match TRBD1. Losses at the gene ends were 5 bases for V and 10 bases for J; bases not matched to a gene: 18. CDR3 size: 16 residues. Per germline, CDR1 SGHRS and CDR2 YFSETQ. The CDR3 DNA is TGCGCCAGCAGTCAGCAGGGACAGGGCTCCACCGGGGACCAGTACTTC. Encoded protein: CASSQQGQGSTGDQYF.

The chain is built from TRBV5-4 and TRBJ2-3; TRBD1 might be the D (5 bases). This CDR3 is 14 amino acids long. CDR1 and CDR2 from the germline V gene are SGHNT and YYREEE (reference sequence). Trimming stripped 4 bases from V and 5 bases from J, with 14 bases between. The DNA of the CDR3 is TGTGCCAGCAGCGTGGTCCAGGGAAGAGATACGCAGTATTTT. This translates into CASSVVQGRDTQYF.

This clone appeared once. This rearrangement joins TRBV5-5 to TRBJ2-1; 9 nucleotides align to TRBD2. Germline CDR1 is SGHKS and CDR2 is YYEKEE (reference sequence). Trimming cost V 4 bases and J 0 bases; bases outside gene matches: 5. The CDR3 loop spans 16 amino acids. The CDR3 reads CASSGKAGGSYNEQFF. The DNA for the CDR3 is TGTGCCAGCAGCGGAAAAGCGGGGGGCTCCTACAATGAGCAGTTCTTC.

The chain employs TRBV19 and TRBJ1-2; the D gene is possibly TRBD1 (5 bases). There are 16 residues in the CDR3. The germline CDR1 and CDR2 sequences are LNHDA and SQIVND (reference sequence). V lost 3 bases and J 5 bases, leaving 19 bases between the germline ends. The CDR3 loop is CASSILGPAPFYGYTF. The DNA for the CDR3 is TGTGCCAGTAGTATTCTGGGGCCGGCCCCGTTTTATGGCTACACCTTC.

The genes are TRBV11-2 and TRBJ2-5, with 9 bases identical to TRBD2. The CDR3 consists of 16 residues. Looked up from germline, CDR1 is SGHAT and CDR2 is FQNNGV. The ends lost 0 bases at V and 2 bases at J; junction bases unmatched: 4. For the CDR3, the DNA is TGTGCCAGCAGCTTAGATTCGCGGGGGGGTCAAGAGACCCAGTACTTC. Its translation: CASSLDSRGGQETQYF.

J is TRBJ2-2 and V is TRBV7-6, with 7 nucleotides matching TRBD2. The germline V gene has CDR1 SGHVS and CDR2 FNYEAQ. The CDR3 length is 18 residues. V dropped 0 bases and J dropped 0; count of bases not matched to a gene: 7. The CDR3 loop is CASSLAPGLSANTGELFF. The CDR3 coding sequence is TGTGCCAGCAGCTTAGCTCCGGGACTATCAGCGAACACCGGGGAGCTGTTTTTT.

The chain has TRBV19 and TRBJ2-1; 8 bases align to TRBD2. In germline, CDR1 is LNHDA, CDR2 SQIVND (reference sequence). This CDR3 is built from 15 residues. Trimming at V came to 10 bases and at J to 9 bases, leaving 17 bases not matched to a gene. This chain's CDR3 is CATVSRDGGASEQFF. The CDR3 nucleotides are TGTGCCACCGTGAGCCGGGACGGGGGGGCCTCTGAGCAGTTCTTC.

This clone was recorded only once. The chain couples TRBV18 to TRBJ2-5, with D possibly TRBD1 on 5 matching bases. There are 14 residues in the CDR3. Germline CDR1 KGHSH, CDR2 LQKENI. The V and J ends lost 3 bases and 4 bases respectively, with 12 bases between them. The CDR3 region is CASSPQGRVETQYF. The CDR3 DNA reads as TGTGCCAGCTCACCTCAGGGCAGGGTAGAGACCCAGTACTTC.